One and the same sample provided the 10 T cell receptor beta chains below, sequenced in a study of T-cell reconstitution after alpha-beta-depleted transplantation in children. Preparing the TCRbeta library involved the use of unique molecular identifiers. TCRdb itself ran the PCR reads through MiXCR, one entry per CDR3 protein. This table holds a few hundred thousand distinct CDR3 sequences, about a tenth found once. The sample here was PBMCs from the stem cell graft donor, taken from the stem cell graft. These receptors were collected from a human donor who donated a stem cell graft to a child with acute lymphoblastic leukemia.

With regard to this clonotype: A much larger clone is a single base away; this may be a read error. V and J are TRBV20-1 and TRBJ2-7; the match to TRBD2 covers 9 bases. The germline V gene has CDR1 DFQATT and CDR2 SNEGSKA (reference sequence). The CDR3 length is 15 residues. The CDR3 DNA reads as TGCTGTGCTAGAGCGCTAGCGGGGTATCCCTACGAGCAGTACTTC. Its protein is CCARALAGYPYEQYF.

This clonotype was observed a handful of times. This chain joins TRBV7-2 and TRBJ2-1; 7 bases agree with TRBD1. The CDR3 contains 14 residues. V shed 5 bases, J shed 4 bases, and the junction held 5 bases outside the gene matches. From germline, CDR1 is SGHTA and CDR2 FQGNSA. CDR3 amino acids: CASSPRDRYNEQFF. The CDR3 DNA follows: TGTGCCAGCAGCCCACGGGACAGATACAATGAGCAGTTCTTC. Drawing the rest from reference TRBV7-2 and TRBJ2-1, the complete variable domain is GAGVSQSPSNKVTEKGKDVELRCDPISGHTALYWYRQSLGQGLEFLIYFQGNSAPDKSGLPSDRFSAERTGGSVSTLTIQRTQQEDSAVYLCASSPRDRYNEQFFGPGTRLTVL.

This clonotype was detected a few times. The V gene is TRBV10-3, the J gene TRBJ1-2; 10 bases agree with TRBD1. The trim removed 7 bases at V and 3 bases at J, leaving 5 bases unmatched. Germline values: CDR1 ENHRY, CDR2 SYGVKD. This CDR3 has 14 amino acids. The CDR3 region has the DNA TGTGCCATCAAGGACGGACAGGGGGACTATGGCTACACCTTC. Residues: CAIKDGQGDYGYTF.

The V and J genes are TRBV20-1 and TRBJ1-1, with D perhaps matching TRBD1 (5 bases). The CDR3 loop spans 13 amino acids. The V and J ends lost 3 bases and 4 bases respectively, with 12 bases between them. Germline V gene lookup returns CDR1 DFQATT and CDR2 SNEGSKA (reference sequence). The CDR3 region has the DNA TGCAGTGCTAGTGGTTGGGGCGGCACTGAAGCTTTCTTT. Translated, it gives CSASGWGGTEAFF.

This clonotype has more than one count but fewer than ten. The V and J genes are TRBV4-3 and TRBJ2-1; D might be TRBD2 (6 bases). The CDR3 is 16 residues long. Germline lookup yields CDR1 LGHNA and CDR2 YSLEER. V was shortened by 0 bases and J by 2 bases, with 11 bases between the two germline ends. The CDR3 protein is CASSQEAQRAYNEQFF. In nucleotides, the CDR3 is TGCGCCAGCAGCCAAGAGGCCCAGCGGGCCTACAATGAGCAGTTCTTC.

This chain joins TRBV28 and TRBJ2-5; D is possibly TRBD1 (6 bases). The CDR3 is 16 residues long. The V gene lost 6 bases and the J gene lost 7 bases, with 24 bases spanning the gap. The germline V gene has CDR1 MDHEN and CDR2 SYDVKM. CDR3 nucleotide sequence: TGTGCCAGCAGAAACCACCGGGACAAGGGGTATTGGACCCAGTACTTC. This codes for CASRNHRDKGYWTQYF.

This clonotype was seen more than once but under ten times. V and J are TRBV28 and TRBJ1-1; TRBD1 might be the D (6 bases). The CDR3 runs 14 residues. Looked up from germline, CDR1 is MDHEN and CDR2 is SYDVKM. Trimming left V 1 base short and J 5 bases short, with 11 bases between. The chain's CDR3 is CASSLSLGQTEAFF. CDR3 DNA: TGTGCCAGCAGTTTATCCCTAGGACAGACTGAAGCTTTCTTT.

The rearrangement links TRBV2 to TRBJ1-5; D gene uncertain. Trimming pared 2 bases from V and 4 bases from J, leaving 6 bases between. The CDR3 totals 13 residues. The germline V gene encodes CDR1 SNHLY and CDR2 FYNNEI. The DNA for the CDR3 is TGTGCCAGCAGTGAATTCGAAAATCAGCCCCAGCATTTT. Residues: CASSEFENQPQHF.

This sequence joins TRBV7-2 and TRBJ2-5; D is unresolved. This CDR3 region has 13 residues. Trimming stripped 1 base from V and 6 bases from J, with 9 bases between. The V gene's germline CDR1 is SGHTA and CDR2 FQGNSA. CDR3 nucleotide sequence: TGTGCCAGCAGCTTAGGAGCGTGGCAGACCCAGTACTTC. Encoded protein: CASSLGAWQTQYF.

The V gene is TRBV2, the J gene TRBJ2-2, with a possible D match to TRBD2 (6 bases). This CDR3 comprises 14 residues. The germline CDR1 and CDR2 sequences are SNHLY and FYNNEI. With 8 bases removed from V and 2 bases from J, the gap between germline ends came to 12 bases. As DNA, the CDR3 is TGTGCCAGCCTATTCGGGAGAAACACCGGGGAGCTGTTTTTT. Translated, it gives CASLFGRNTGELFF.